These 16 T cell receptor beta chains share one sample of origin, sequenced in a study of CD8+ T cells in alopecia areata. Investigators isolated RNA and reverse transcribed it into cDNA to act as the sequencing template. Clones were sequenced by immunoSEQ multiplex PCR, and TCRdb holds only the in-frame ones, with some missing. The profile shows about 140,000 clones, about 51% of them singletons. Material: CD4+ T cells sorted from blood, obtained at week 0. Source of these receptors: a human donor with alopecia areata.

This clone showed up just a few times. V is TRBV6-1 and J is TRBJ1-5; D is perhaps TRBD1 (6 bases). The CDR3 is 13 amino acids. Looked up from germline, CDR1 is MNHNS and CDR2 is SASEGT. With 6 bases removed from V and 7 bases from J, the gap between germline ends came to 13 bases. Here the CDR3 reads CASRGDRHQPQHF. The CDR3 coding sequence is TGTGCCAGCAGGGGCGACAGGCACCAGCCCCAGCATTTT.

The rearrangement uses TRBV7-2 and TRBJ2-1; D possibly matches TRBD1 or TRBD2 (5 bases each). Germline CDR1 reads SGHTA; CDR2 reads FQGNSA. The CDR3 length is 16 residues. Trimming shortened V by 1 base and J by 0 bases, and 10 bases separated the two germline ends. In DNA form, the CDR3 reads TGTGCCAGCAGCTTAGGGGGGTGGAGCTCCTACAATGAGCAGTTCTTC. This codes for CASSLGGWSSYNEQFF.

In this sample, this clone turned up once. J is TRBJ1-1 and V is TRBV9; unclear D gene. V lost 4 bases to trimming and J lost 0 bases, with 10 bases between them. The CDR3 sequence is 14 residues long. Germline-derived CDR1 and CDR2 are SGDLS and YYNGEE. The CDR3 sequence: CASSPPVLNTEAFF. The CDR3 region has the DNA TGTGCCAGCAGCCCTCCTGTGCTGAACACTGAAGCTTTCTTT.

The chain is built from TRBV18 and TRBJ1-4; 10 nucleotides align to TRBD1. Germline CDR1 is KGHSH and CDR2 is LQKENI. This CDR3 region has 13 residues. The V gene end was trimmed by 6 bases and the J gene end by 8 bases; junction bases not matched to a gene: 3. CDR3 loop: CASSPGQGEKLFF. The CDR3 DNA follows: TGTGCCAGCTCCCCGGGACAGGGGGAAAAACTGTTTTTT.

The V and J genes are TRBV7-9 and TRBJ1-4, with TRBD1 identical over 9 bases. V trimming: 5 bases; J trimming: 5 bases; junction bases outside the gene matches: 3. CDR1 is SEHNR and CDR2 is FQNEAQ in the germline V gene (reference sequence). The CDR3 has 14 amino acids. In nucleotides, the CDR3 is TGTGCCAGCAGCGAAGGACAGGGGAATGAAAAACTGTTTTTT. The encoded protein is CASSEGQGNEKLFF.

The chain combines TRBV27 with TRBJ1-1, with D unresolved. Germline assignment: CDR1 MNHEY and CDR2 SMNVEV (reference sequence). The germline V and J ends were trimmed by 7 bases and 1 base, with 13 bases remaining between them. The CDR3 has 14 residues. The CDR3: CASNRYGGNTEAFF. CDR3 coding DNA: TGTGCCAGCAATCGGTATGGAGGGAACACTGAAGCTTTCTTT.

A word on this clone: An end of the junction differs from the germline gene, which may be a read error. The chain employs TRBV2 and TRBJ2-1, with 9 bases aligning to TRBD1. Germline values: CDR1 SNHLY, CDR2 FYNNEI. The length of the CDR3 is 14 residues. CDR3 protein: CASSPRDRANEQFF. The CDR3 DNA is TGTGCCAGCAGCCCCCGGGACAGGGCGAATGAGCAATTCTTC. The full variable domain, completed using reference TRBV2 and TRBJ2-1, is EPEVTQTPSHQVTQMGQEVILRCVPISNHLYFYWYRQILGQKVEFLVSFYNNEISEKSEIFDDQFSVERPDGSNFTLKIRSTKLEDSAMYFCASSPRDRANEQFFGPGTRLTVL.

The chain uses TRBV4-1 and TRBJ2-7, with TRBD2 matching 11 bases. Germline V gene sequence: CDR1 MGHRA, CDR2 YSYEKL. This CDR3 comprises 15 residues. V shed 0 bases, J shed 4 bases, and the junction held 2 bases outside the gene matches. CDR3 protein: CASSQEASGRYEQYF. For the CDR3, the DNA is TGCGCCAGCAGCCAAGAGGCTAGCGGGAGGTACGAGCAGTACTTC.

The chain employs TRBV29-1 and TRBJ2-7, with 9 nucleotides matching TRBD2. In germline, CDR1 is SQVTM, CDR2 ANQGSEA. The CDR3 consists of 12 residues. The trim removed 5 bases at V and 2 bases at J, leaving 1 base unmatched. The DNA for the CDR3 is TGCAGCGTTCGACTAGCGGCCTACGAGCAGTACTTC. This codes for CSVRLAAYEQYF.

The chain has TRBV7-8 and TRBJ2-3; D not certain. The CDR3 is 10 residues long. Per germline, CDR1 SGHVS and CDR2 FQNEAQ. Trimming shortened V by 4 bases and J by 9 bases, and 5 bases separated the two germline ends. This chain's CDR3 is CASSSGTQYF. The CDR3 DNA follows: TGTGCCAGCAGCTCCGGAACGCAGTATTTT. Full variable domain (missing parts from reference TRBV7-8 and TRBJ2-3): GAGVSQSPRYKVAKRGQDVALRCDPISGHVSLFWYQQALGQGPEFLTYFQNEAQLDKSGLPSDRFFAERPEGSVSTLKIQRTQQEDSAVYLCASSSGTQYFGPGTRLTVL.

The gene calls are TRBV5-1 and TRBJ2-7; a weak D match, TRBD1 (5 bases). This CDR3 spans 14 amino acids. Germline V gene data show CDR1 as SGHRS and CDR2 as YFSETQ. Trimming pared 0 bases from V and 4 bases from J, leaving 11 bases between. The CDR3 nucleotides are TGCGCCAGCAGCTTGGGGACATGGAGTTACGAGCAGTACTTC. As protein: CASSLGTWSYEQYF.

The chain combines TRBV30 with TRBJ2-5; D is perhaps TRBD1 or TRBD2 (5 bases each). CDR3 length: 17 residues. V was cut by 3 bases and J by 5 bases, with 25 bases left in between. Germline V gene lookup returns CDR1 GTSNPN and CDR2 SVGIG (reference sequence). In nucleotides, the CDR3 is TGTGCCTGGAGGTCTGTTATCCGGGGCTATCCTTTGGAGACCCAGTACTTC. Protein sequence: CAWRSVIRGYPLETQYF.

CDR3: CSVDEAGVGETQYF. CDR3 nucleotides: TGCAGCGTTGACGAAGCAGGGGTCGGCGAGACCCAGTACTTC. V gene TRBV29-1 combines with J gene TRBJ2-5; D perhaps matches TRBD1 (6 bases). This CDR3 is 14 amino acids long. With 3 bases removed from V and 5 bases from J, the gap between germline ends came to 16 bases. Germline values: CDR1 SQVTM, CDR2 ANQGSEA.

The J gene is TRBJ1-3, the V gene TRBV28; 7 bases are shared with TRBD1. Per germline, CDR1 MDHEN and CDR2 SYDVKM. The junction had 11 bases not matched to a gene; V was cut back by 6 bases and J by 0 bases. The CDR3 extends over 17 amino acids. The DNA of the CDR3 is TGTGCCAGCAGACCCCGGCCGGGACAGCCCTCTGGAAACACCATATATTTT. Residues: CASRPRPGQPSGNTIYF.

J is TRBJ2-2 and V is TRBV11-2; no clear D. From germline, CDR1 is SGHAT and CDR2 FQNNGV. This CDR3 has 13 amino acids. The V and J ends lost 4 bases and 6 bases respectively, with 9 bases between them. CDR3 nucleotide sequence: TGTGCCAGCAGCTCAGTGACCCCCGGGGAGCTGTTTTTT. As protein: CASSSVTPGELFF.

The genes are TRBV5-6 and TRBJ2-3; D may correspond to TRBD1 or TRBD2 (5 bases each). Germline V gene lookup returns CDR1 SGHDT and CDR2 YYEEEE. V was trimmed by 1 base and J by 1 base, leaving 19 bases between them. The CDR3 consists of 18 residues. CDR3 nucleotides: TGTGCCAGCAGCTTGAGTGGGGGATCAGTTATAGGCACAGATACGCAGTATTTT. This translates into CASSLSGGSVIGTDTQYF.